This entry lists 3 T cell receptor beta chains sequenced from one sample in a study of T cell repertoires in cytomegalovirus infection. No antigen has been assigned to these receptors. TCRdb itself ran the reads through MiXCR, one entry per CDR3 protein. The table lists roughly 87,000 distinct CDR3 sequences, 25% to 30% of them singletons, with roughly 70% in the top ten. Sequences were derived from CD8+ T cells from cultured PBMCs, sampled from culture after CMV antigen stimulation. All receptors derive from a human donor in good health (CMV status not recorded). Some clones in this sample may be carry-over from other donors' samples.

This clonotype was detected ten times or more. The genes are TRBV6-2 or TRBV6-3 and TRBJ2-3; no firm D call. V dropped 2 bases and J dropped 6 bases, with 6 bases sitting between them. The CDR3 consists of 12 residues. Germline V gene lookup returns CDR1 MNHEY and CDR2 SVGEGT. In DNA form, the CDR3 reads TGTGCCAGCAGTTACCCCCGGGATACGCAGTATTTT. Protein: CASSYPRDTQYF.

V gene TRBV9 combines with J gene TRBJ2-2; either TRBD1 or TRBD2 may fit D (5 bases each). The CDR3 consists of 16 residues. V gave up 0 bases and J gave up 5 bases, with 14 bases separating them. Germline CDR1 reads SGDLS; CDR2 reads YYNGEE. The CDR3 spells CASSVGGGTATGELFF. The CDR3 DNA follows: TGTGCCAGCAGCGTAGGTGGGGGAACTGCGACCGGGGAGCTGTTTTTT.

J is TRBJ2-5 and V is TRBV7-9; 9 positions match TRBD1. V was pared by 6 bases and J by 6 bases, with 8 bases of the junction left unmatched. CDR3 length: 14 amino acids. Per the germline V gene, CDR1 is SEHNR and CDR2 is FQNEAQ (reference sequence). CDR3 DNA sequence: TGTGCCAGCAGTTCCGGACAGGGGCGGCAGACCCAGTACTTC. Its protein is CASSSGQGRQTQYF.